The clone carrying this T cell receptor (beta chain) was seen a few times. Germline V gene data show CDR1 as SGHNT and CDR2 as YYREEE (reference sequence). The CDR3 runs 16 residues. V was shortened by 0 bases and J by 4 bases, with 14 bases between the two germline ends. Assay: immunoSEQ multiplex PCR; the TCRdb copy retains only in-frame clones and omits some. The data show about 23,000 clones, with about 48% seen just once and over 1.3% held by the top ten. This specimen belongs to a study of graft-versus-host responses after intestinal transplantation. At the level of the study: Each transplant was multivisceral, liver-intestinal, or isolated intestinal.

With roughly 200,000 irradiated, violet-dye-labeled stimulator cells, roughly 200,000 CFSE-labeled responder cells were plated. The gene calls are TRBV5-4 and TRBJ2-1, with D possibly TRBD2 on 6 matching bases. The source was alloreactive CD8+ T cells from a mixed lymphocyte reaction culture, collected before transplantation. Subset defined: CFSE-low proliferating T cells sorted from roughly 6-day pre-transplant mixed lymphocyte reaction (GvH or HvG direction). The TCR originated in a human patient who was an organ donor for intestinal transplantation. The DNA for the CDR3 is TGTGCCAGCAGCTTGGCCACGGGGGAGTTGTACAATGAGCAGTTCTTC. Encoded protein: CASSLATGELYNEQFF.